The rows below give T cell receptor beta chains drawn from one sample of a study of shared clonotypes between healthy human individuals. Assay: immunoSEQ multiplex PCR; the TCRdb copy retains only in-frame clones and omits some. The repertoire holds approximately 2,200,000 clones, with about 92% as singletons. Sequencing used naive CD8+ T cells from PBMCs. The origin of the receptors is a man in his late teens or twenties in good health. Some clones in this sample may be carry-over from other donors' samples. Each CDR3 is given with its conserved first and last residue. The D gene is left open where the match is weak. Size is stated for part of the rows, as once, few or many counts, or as a class when the clone is expanded.

V,length,size,J,D,CDR3,DNA
TRBV2,15,NA,TRBJ2-7,NA,CASLRATRSSYEQYF,TGTGCCAGCCTCAGAGCGACTAGGAGCTCCTACGAGCAGTACTTC
TRBV19,14,NA,TRBJ1-2,NA,CASSIGPGLDGYTF,TGTGCCAGTAGTATTGGTCCTGGGCTGGATGGCTACACCTTC
TRBV6-1,14,few,TRBJ2-7,NA,CASNQRGQSYEQYF,TGTGCCAGTAACCAACGCGGCCAGTCCTACGAGCAGTACTTC
TRBV19,13,NA,TRBJ1-1,NA,CASSPVVNTEAFF,TGTGCCAGTAGTCCGGTAGTTAACACTGAAGCTTTCTTT
TRBV7-9,15,once,TRBJ2-7,NA,CASSLEIGRAYEQYF,TGTGCCAGCAGCTTAGAGATCGGCCGAGCCTACGAGCAGTACTTC
TRBV6-1,13,NA,TRBJ2-7,NA,CASSFEIGDEQYF,TGTGCCAGCAGTTTTGAGATCGGCGACGAGCAGTACTTC
TRBV11-2,13,NA,TRBJ2-1,NA,CASSPTWVNEQFF,TGTGCCAGCAGCCCTACCTGGGTGAATGAGCAGTTCTTC
TRBV7-9,17,once,TRBJ2-3,TRBD2,CASSPGTSAYVADTQYF,TGTGCCAGCAGTCCCGGGACTAGCGCCTATGTCGCAGATACGCAGTATTTT
TRBV28,13,NA,TRBJ1-1,NA,CASSWQGGTEAFF,TGTGCCAGCAGTTGGCAGGGCGGCACTGAAGCTTTCTTT
TRBV19,11,NA,TRBJ1-3,NA,CASRNGNTIYF,TGTGCCAGTAGAAACGGAAACACCATATATTTT
TRBV5-5,13,NA,TRBJ2-7,TRBD1,CASGQGATYEQYF,TGTGCCAGCGGACAGGGGGCGACCTACGAGCAGTACTTC
TRBV5-8,13,NA,TRBJ1-2,NA,CASSGTGVYGYTF,TGTGCCAGCAGCGGTACTGGGGTCTATGGCTACACCTTC
TRBV28,17,once,TRBJ2-5,TRBD2,CASSLRALAGGEETQYF,TGTGCCAGCAGTTTAAGGGCCCTCGCGGGAGGTGAAGAGACCCAGTACTTC
TRBV19,14,NA,TRBJ2-7,NA,CASSITHRYYEQYF,TGTGCCAGTAGTATTACTCACAGATACTACGAGCAGTACTTC
TRBV29-1,12,NA,TRBJ2-1,NA,CSVALAYNEQFF,TGCAGCGTTGCCCTGGCCTACAATGAGCAGTTCTTC
TRBV10-3,12,NA,TRBJ2-7,NA,CAISLNTEEQYF,TGTGCCATCAGCCTCAACACCGAAGAGCAGTACTTC
TRBV28,14,NA,TRBJ2-5,NA,CASSLQEYQETQYF,TGTGCCAGCAGTTTGCAGGAGTACCAAGAGACCCAGTACTTC
TRBV30,13,NA,TRBJ2-2,NA,CASRDQNTGELFF,TGTGCCTCCCGGGACCAGAACACCGGGGAGCTGTTTTTT
TRBV5-1,16,NA,TRBJ1-5,NA,CASSLEWTDSNQPQHF,TGCGCCAGCAGCTTGGAATGGACAGATAGCAATCAGCCCCAGCATTTT
TRBV2,15,NA,TRBJ2-3,NA,CASSEGQSSTDTQYF,TGTGCCAGCAGTGAAGGACAGTCTAGCACAGATACGCAGTATTTT
TRBV13,17,NA,TRBJ1-4,NA,CASSSLGHSEQNEKLFF,TGTGCCAGCAGCAGTCTAGGTCACAGCGAGCAAAATGAAAAACTGTTTTTT
TRBV7-2,15,NA,TRBJ2-5,TRBD2,CASSPSGSWGETQYF,TGTGCCAGCAGCCCCAGCGGGAGCTGGGGAGAGACCCAGTACTTC
TRBV4-1,14,NA,TRBJ2-7,NA,CASSPTSVAHEQYF,TGCGCCAGCAGCCCGACTAGTGTGGCGCACGAGCAGTACTTC
TRBV4-1,16,NA,TRBJ2-3,NA,CASSQFPGTLADTQYF,TGCGCCAGCAGCCAATTCCCAGGGACGTTAGCAGATACGCAGTATTTT
TRBV6-5,16,NA,TRBJ2-4,NA,CASSYGAGREKNIQYF,TGTGCCAGCAGTTATGGGGCAGGGCGTGAAAAAAACATTCAGTACTTC
TRBV9,13,few,TRBJ2-1,NA,CASSESSYNEQFF,TGTGCCAGCAGCGAGAGCTCCTACAATGAGCAGTTCTTC